This is a list of T cell receptor beta chains from one sample in a study of post-analysis software for immune sequencing data. TCRdb reprocessed the PCR reads with MiXCR, giving one entry per CDR3 protein. The profile covers approximately 260,000 distinct CDR3 sequences, with 36% appearing a single time and approximately 4.6% taken by the ten largest. The specimen was blood. These receptors were obtained from a girl aged 10 to 17 with multiple sclerosis. Each CDR3 is given without its conserved first and last residue. The order of the fields is D gene, V gene, J gene, CDR3 protein. The D gene is left open where the match is weak.

>.|TRBV6-5|.
ASSYSNPGGTYNEQY
>TRBD1|TRBV13|TRBJ1-1
ASSSGGSNTEAF
>.|TRBV28|TRBJ1-5
ASSLLRGGQTPNNQPQH
>.|TRBV20-1|TRBJ2-3
SAGRGGRDTQY
>.|TRBV5-1|TRBJ1-1
ASSLGNGDTEAF
>TRBD2|TRBV3-1|TRBJ2-1
ASSQDRLAGVTEQF
>.|TRBV2|TRBJ2-7
ASSEATGSSYEQY
>TRBD1|TRBV5-1|TRBJ1-5
ASSLSGGLGQPQH
>.|TRBV29-1|TRBJ1-2
SVGQVDGYT
>.|TRBV12-3/TRBV12-4|TRBJ2-2
ASILGGGVSTGELF
>TRBD2|TRBV29-1|TRBJ2-1
SAGGGLSRNEQF
>TRBD2|TRBV4-1|TRBJ2-5
ASSQERRGQETQY
>.|TRBV7-9|.
ASSPTGPQGNNEQY
>TRBD1|TRBV28|TRBJ1-1
ASSSMTGSGTEAF
>TRBD1|TRBV12-3/TRBV12-4|TRBJ1-1
ASRTGVLNTEAF
>.|TRBV29-1|TRBJ1-3
SVERGSSGNTIY